The next 7 T cell receptor beta chains were all read from a single sample in a study of blood T cell repertoires in COVID-19. This table comes from immunoSEQ multiplex PCR, and its TCRdb copy is limited to in-frame clones, with some not included. The sample lists about 31,000 clones; 86% were seen once. The sample taken for sequencing was peripheral blood. All receptors derive from a human donor with active COVID-19. The donor label of this sample is uncertain.

The chain has TRBV5-1 and TRBJ2-2, with D uncertain. This CDR3 region has 14 residues. Per germline, CDR1 SGHRS and CDR2 YFSETQ. With 1 base removed from V and 3 bases from J, the gap between germline ends came to 7 bases. The CDR3: CASSLLADTGELFF. The CDR3 DNA sequence: TGCGCCAGCAGCTTGTTGGCGGACACCGGGGAGCTGTTTTTT. Complete variable domain (other parts from reference TRBV5-1 and TRBJ2-2): KAGVTQTPRYLIKTRGQQVTLSCSPISGHRSVSWYQQTPGQGLQFLFEYFSETQRNKGNFPGRFSGRQFSNSRSEMNVSTLELGDSALYLCASSLLADTGELFFGEGSRLTVL.

The V gene is TRBV2, the J gene TRBJ2-3; TRBD2 is a possible D gene (6 bases). This CDR3 has 15 residues. V was trimmed by 11 bases and J by 5 bases, leaving 23 bases between them. Germline lookup yields CDR1 SNHLY and CDR2 FYNNEI. For the CDR3, the DNA is TGTGCCTTAGGAAGGTCCAGCGGGTCGGAAGATACGCAGTATTTT. This sequence encodes CALGRSSGSEDTQYF.

This clone appeared once. The chain carries TRBV5-1 and TRBJ2-2; D might be TRBD1 (6 bases). CDR1 is SGHRS and CDR2 is YFSETQ in the germline V gene. This CDR3 contains 15 residues. V shed 4 bases and J shed 0 bases, with 10 bases lying between them. DNA for the CDR3: TGCGCCAGCAGCCCCGGGACACCGAACACCGGGGAGCTGTTTTTT. Translating it yields CASSPGTPNTGELFF. The full variable domain, with the rest looked up from reference TRBV5-1 and TRBJ2-2, is KAGVTQTPRYLIKTRGQQVTLSCSPISGHRSVSWYQQTPGQGLQFLFEYFSETQRNKGNFPGRFSGRQFSNSRSEMNVSTLELGDSALYLCASSPGTPNTGELFFGEGSRLTVL.

The chain employs TRBV24-1 and TRBJ2-1; possible D gene TRBD2, 5 bases. Germline V gene sequence: CDR1 KGHDR, CDR2 SFDVKD. V was pared by 4 bases and J by 8 bases, with 11 bases between. The CDR3 length is 13 residues. As DNA, the CDR3 is TGTGCCACCAGTGACGTGGGAGTGGATGAGCAGTTCTTC. Translated: CATSDVGVDEQFF.

This clone was seen just once. This rearrangement joins TRBV30 to TRBJ1-1; D not certain. Trimming removed 5 bases from V and 4 bases from J, with 14 bases in between. The CDR3 spans 13 residues. Germline lookup yields CDR1 GTSNPN and CDR2 SVGIG (reference sequence). DNA of the CDR3: TGTGCCTGGGGGAGGGAGGGAGGCACTGAAGCTTTCTTT. It encodes CAWGREGGTEAFF.

This chain connects TRBV9 to TRBJ2-3; 13 bases are a match to TRBD2. CDR3 length: 18 amino acids. CDR1 SGDLS and CDR2 YYNGEE come from the germline V gene. V lost 3 bases and J lost 2; bases outside the gene matches: 9. The DNA for the CDR3 is TGTGCCAGCAGCGCCTTTGGACTAGCGGGGGAAAACACAGATACGCAGTATTTT. Its translation: CASSAFGLAGENTDTQYF.

This clone came up a few times. The V call is TRBV12-3 or TRBV12-4, the J call TRBJ1-2; D remains ambiguous. Trimming left V 5 bases short and J 4 bases short, with 8 bases between. The CDR3 runs 12 residues. In DNA, the CDR3 is TGTGCCAGCAGTCTTCCGGGCTATGGCTACACCTTC. This codes for CASSLPGYGYTF.